This TCR beta chain stems from a study of OX40 agonist ivuxolimab in advanced cancers. The wider study: Among those enrolled, mean age was about 58 years (range 23 to 79) and about 79% were male. Study results and limitations: Also present in some nonresponders was a low level of normalized T-cell clonal expansion. In the 0.1 to 3.0 mg/kg range, CD4+ and CD8+ blood T cells had expanded clonally by week 6.

Samples were taken at baseline and on day 1 of cycles 4 and 7. As for this clone: Its cognate antigen is unknown.

Libraries were prepared by immunoSEQ multiplex PCR; TCRdb keeps only in-frame clonotypes and omits some of them. The repertoire holds approximately 79,000 clones, about 88% seen once, with roughly 0.9% in the top ten. The CDR3 contains 14 residues. The V gene end was trimmed by 7 bases and the J gene end by 6 bases; junction bases not matched to a gene: 6. The germline V gene has CDR1 SGHVS and CDR2 FQNEAQ. The sequence was collected from an adult with an advanced solid tumor such as melanoma, head and neck, liver or kidney cancer. V and J are TRBV7-8 and TRBJ2-7; TRBD2 matches at 13 bases. Sequenced here: CD4+ or CD8+ T cells sorted from blood, sampled in a trial of the OX40 agonist ivuxolimab. In nucleotides, the CDR3 is TGTGCCAGCAACCCGGGACTAGCGGGACGCGAGCAGTACTTC. This translates into CASNPGLAGREQYF.